The 8 T cell receptor beta chains in this list originate from one sample, sequenced in a study of technical replicates of blood from a handful of donors. Data came from immunoSEQ multiplex PCR; TCRdb stores just in-frame clones and leaves some out. The table has over 85,000 clones, about 95% seen once; the top ten hold 0.25% to 0.35%. The source material was T cells isolated from PBMCs. The receptors were gathered from a human donor in good health.

This sequence joins TRBV6-5 and TRBJ1-3; no definite D call. Germline V lookup: CDR1 MNHEY, CDR2 SVGAGI. The V end was cut by 6 bases, the J end by 1 base, with 13 bases between. The CDR3 is 15 amino acids. This chain's CDR3 is CASSPLSISGNTIYF. The CDR3 DNA sequence: TGTGCCAGCAGCCCCCTCAGTATTTCTGGAAACACCATATATTTT.

The chain joins TRBV2 to TRBJ1-1, with D possibly matching TRBD1 (6 bases). Germline-derived CDR1 and CDR2 are SNHLY and FYNNEI. The CDR3 has 14 amino acids. The V and J ends lost 4 bases and 1 base respectively, with 10 bases between them. The CDR3: CASSVRRGNTEAFF. In DNA, the CDR3 is TGTGCCAGCAGTGTACGCAGGGGGAACACTGAAGCTTTCTTT.

V is TRBV5-1 and J is TRBJ2-7; D uncertain. Germline assignment: CDR1 SGHRS and CDR2 YFSETQ. CDR3 length equals 14 residues. Deletions cut 1 base from V and 3 bases from J, with 11 bases between. CDR3 in amino acids: CASSLLTSSYEQYF. The CDR3 nucleotides are TGCGCCAGCAGCTTGCTCACCTCGAGCTACGAGCAGTACTTC.

CDR3 amino acids: CAWSLLNGWNSRTNEQFF. The CDR3 DNA follows: TGTGCCTGGAGTCTGTTGAACGGATGGAACTCTCGGACAAATGAGCAGTTCTTC. The genes are TRBV30 and TRBJ2-1, with TRBD1 as a possible D gene (5 bases). The CDR3 consists of 18 residues. Germline CDR1 is GTSNPN and CDR2 is SVGIG (reference sequence). The germline V and J ends were trimmed by 2 bases and 7 bases, with 27 bases remaining between them. The full variable domain, in which reference TRBV30 and TRBJ2-1 provide the parts outside the CDR3, is SQTIHQWPATLVQPVGSPLSLECTVEGTSNPNLYWYRQAAGRGLQLLFYSVGIGQISSEVPQNLSASRPQDRQFILSSKKLLLSDSGFYLCAWSLLNGWNSRTNEQFFGPGTRLTVL.

The CDR3 DNA is TGCGCCAGCAGCCTCGGACAGGTCGAATATAACTATGGCTACACCTTC. It encodes CASSLGQVEYNYGYTF. The chain couples TRBV5-1 to TRBJ1-2; TRBD1 agrees at 7 bases. The CDR3 consists of 16 residues. V shed 4 bases, J shed 1 base, and the junction held 10 bases outside the gene matches. Germline V lookup: CDR1 SGHRS, CDR2 YFSETQ.

The chain is built from TRBV7-9 and TRBJ1-5; D gene unclear. Germline values: CDR1 SEHNR, CDR2 FQNEAQ (reference sequence). Trimming shortened V by 0 bases and J by 2 bases, and 8 bases separated the two germline ends. CDR3 length equals 15 residues. CDR3 amino acids: CASSLALNGNQPQHF. CDR3 coding DNA: TGTGCCAGCAGCTTAGCCCTAAATGGCAATCAGCCCCAGCATTTT.

The chain carries TRBV30 and TRBJ1-3; the match to TRBD1 covers 12 bases. The CDR3 spans 14 residues. Germline CDR1 GTSNPN, CDR2 SVGIG (reference sequence). V gave up 2 bases and J gave up 8 bases; unmatched junction bases: 4. CDR3 sequence reads: CAWSKGQGADTIYF. In DNA form, the CDR3 reads TGTGCCTGGAGTAAGGGACAGGGGGCTGACACCATATATTTT.

The chain employs TRBV27 and TRBJ1-5, with a tentative D call TRBD1 (5 bases). The ends were cut back, 1 base at V and 8 bases at J, with 12 bases in the middle. CDR3 length: 14 residues. CDR1 is MNHEY, CDR2 SMNVEV, per germline (reference sequence). The CDR3 bases are TGTGCCAGCAGTTTATTCTCTACACAGGAGCCCCAGCATTTT. Amino acids: CASSLFSTQEPQHF.